These 3 T cell receptor beta chains originate from one sample sequenced in a study of blood T cell repertoires in COVID-19. Method: immunoSEQ multiplex PCR; TCRdb's copy keeps in-frame clones and lacks some. The sample shows 50,000 to 60,000 clones, almost 85% of them seen only once. Material: peripheral blood. The receptors here all came from a human donor in a cohort sampled during active COVID-19.

The rearrangement links TRBV9 to TRBJ1-2; D is possibly TRBD1 (5 bases). Germline V gene data show CDR1 as SGDLS and CDR2 as YYNGEE. The CDR3 runs to 13 residues. The ends were cut back, 5 bases at V and 5 bases at J, with 13 bases in the middle. The CDR3 loop is CASSIGGWYGYTF. CDR3 sequence (DNA): TGTGCCAGCAGTATCGGGGGATGGTATGGCTACACCTTC.

V is TRBV27 and J is TRBJ2-7, with 9 bases fitting TRBD2. This CDR3 is 15 amino acids long. The V and J ends lost 5 bases and 3 bases, in that order; junction bases with no gene match: 8. The germline V gene encodes CDR1 MNHEY and CDR2 SMNVEV (reference sequence). The chain's CDR3 is CASSLVAGVYYEQYF. CDR3 DNA sequence: TGTGCCAGCAGTCTAGTAGCGGGAGTATACTACGAGCAGTACTTC.

The chain combines TRBV11-3 with TRBJ2-1; possible D gene TRBD1, 5 bases. The CDR3 sequence is 14 residues long. CDR1 and CDR2 (germline): SGHNT, YENEEA. Trimming took off 2 bases at V and 8 bases at J, with 13 bases between the two ends. The CDR3 nucleotides read TGTGCCAGCAGCTTAAATCAGGGAAGTCATGAGCAGTTCTTC. This codes for CASSLNQGSHEQFF.